These 29 T cell receptor beta chains share one sample of origin, sequenced in a study of T cell changes during pregnancy in multiple sclerosis. Assay used: immunoSEQ multiplex PCR; TCRdb lists only in-frame clones, some missing. The sample consists of 80,000 or so clones, around 92% of them appearing once. This specimen consisted of peripheral blood, obtained before pregnancy. These receptors were taken from a female donor with multiple sclerosis, enrolled in a pregnancy study.

This clone was detected a few times. The chain couples TRBV25-1 to TRBJ2-7, with 11 bases aligning to TRBD2. Germline values: CDR1 MGHDK, CDR2 SYGVNS. The trim removed 7 bases at V and 5 bases at J, leaving 4 bases unmatched. The CDR3 consists of 13 residues. The CDR3 DNA follows: TGTGCCAGCACCCTAGCGGGAGGACACGAGCAGTACTTC. This sequence encodes CASTLAGGHEQYF.

This clone showed up just once. V is TRBV29-1 and J is TRBJ2-3; tentatively, D is TRBD1 (6 bases). The CDR3 extends over 13 amino acids. V dropped 2 bases and J dropped 7 bases, with 13 bases sitting between them. Germline CDR1 reads SQVTM; CDR2 reads ANQGSEA. The chain's CDR3 is CSVEKGDGNTQYF. CDR3 nucleotide sequence: TGCAGCGTTGAAAAGGGGGACGGAAATACGCAGTATTTT.

This clone was seen just once. The rearrangement links TRBV5-4 to TRBJ2-3; D is possibly TRBD2 (5 bases). The CDR3 spans 14 residues. The V gene's germline CDR1 is SGHNT and CDR2 YYREEE (reference sequence). V shed 2 bases and J shed 7 bases, with 14 bases lying between them. The CDR3 coding sequence is TGTGCCAGCAGCTTCGAATTACTAGGTAATACGCAGTATTTT. This translates into CASSFELLGNTQYF.

This clone has just one count. At the DNA level, this CDR3 is encoded by other sequences in the same sample as well. The DNA of the CDR3 is TGCAGCGTGGAACTAGCGGGAGCCTACGAGCAGTACTTC. This encodes CSVELAGAYEQYF. The V and J genes are TRBV29-1 and TRBJ2-7; 11 positions match TRBD2. V lost 6 bases and J lost 2; bases outside the gene matches: 3. Per germline, CDR1 SQVTM and CDR2 ANQGSEA. The length of the CDR3 is 13 residues.

The chain links TRBV19 to TRBJ2-1, with D possibly being TRBD2 (6 bases). The CDR3 covers 15 residues. Germline loops: CDR1 LNHDA, CDR2 SQIVND (reference sequence). The V and J ends lost 10 bases and 0 bases respectively, with 16 bases between them. The CDR3 DNA reads as TGTGCCACCAAAGACGCCGGGGGCTCCTACAATGAGCAGTTCTTC. It specifies CATKDAGGSYNEQFF.

The V gene is TRBV5-4, the J gene TRBJ2-1; the match to TRBD2 covers 14 bases. The trim removed 4 bases at V and 2 bases at J, leaving 2 bases unmatched. The germline CDR1 and CDR2 sequences are SGHNT and YYREEE (reference sequence). The CDR3 loop spans 16 amino acids. CDR3 sequence: CASSPGLAGAYNEQFF. CDR3 nucleotide sequence: TGTGCCAGCAGCCCGGGACTAGCGGGAGCCTACAATGAGCAGTTCTTC. Combining the CDR3 with reference TRBV5-4 and TRBJ2-1 gives the whole variable domain ETGVTQSPTHLIKTRGQQVTLRCSSQSGHNTVSWYQQALGQGPQFIFQYYREEENGRGNFPPRFSGLQFPNYSSELNVNALELDDSALYLCASSPGLAGAYNEQFFGPGTRLTVL.

The CDR3 is CASSQDVNGRAYEQYF. The CDR3 DNA reads TGTGCCAGCAGCCAAGATGTCAACGGGAGGGCCTACGAGCAGTACTTC. The chain uses TRBV4-2 and TRBJ2-7, with 8 bases that match TRBD2. The J segment lost 2 bases and the V segment lost 0 bases, leaving 6 bases of the junction unmatched. The CDR3 runs 16 residues. Germline V gene data show CDR1 as LGHNA and CDR2 as YNFKEQ.

V is TRBV4-2 and J is TRBJ2-5; 7 bases fit TRBD1. The CDR3 runs to 15 residues. V shed 0 bases, J shed 5 bases, and the junction held 6 bases outside the gene matches. The germline V gene encodes CDR1 LGHNA and CDR2 YNFKEQ. The CDR3 here is CASSQETGVAETQYF. The CDR3 region has the DNA TGTGCCAGCAGCCAAGAAACAGGGGTTGCGGAGACCCAGTACTTC.

The CDR3 coding sequence is TGTGCCAGCGGAACAGGGGATAGGAACACCGGGGAGCTGTTTTTT. It encodes CASGTGDRNTGELFF. The V call is TRBV28, the J call TRBJ2-2, with 7 bases matching TRBD1. CDR3 length equals 15 residues. The junction had 7 bases not matched to a gene; V was cut back by 8 bases and J by 1 base. Germline-derived CDR1 and CDR2 are MDHEN and SYDVKM.

The chain combines TRBV30 with TRBJ2-3; D gene ambiguous. Germline CDR1 and CDR2: GTSNPN and SVGIG (reference sequence). V lost 2 bases and J 5 bases, leaving 5 bases between the germline ends. This CDR3 is built from 11 residues. The DNA of the CDR3 is TGTGCCTGGAGTAACAGAGATACGCAGTATTTT. It specifies CAWSNRDTQYF.

This CDR3 is CASSLGSLVGVAKQFF. CDR3 in DNA: TGTGCCAGCAGCTTAGGGAGCCTAGTCGGGGTGGCGAAACAGTTCTTC. J is TRBJ2-1 and V is TRBV11-2; possibly TRBD2 for D (5 bases). V shed 1 base and J shed 13 bases, with 23 bases lying between them. From germline, CDR1 is SGHAT and CDR2 FQNNGV. The CDR3 has 16 amino acids.

The CDR3 here is CASSLNYRNTEAFF. The CDR3 DNA is TGTGCCAGCAGCTTAAATTACAGGAACACTGAAGCTTTCTTT. The genes are TRBV7-2 and TRBJ1-1; D not resolved. There are 14 residues in the CDR3. Trimming stripped 2 bases from V and 1 base from J, with 8 bases between. Looked up from germline, CDR1 is SGHTA and CDR2 is FQGNSA. The complete variable domain, with remaining parts taken from reference TRBV7-2 and TRBJ1-1, reads GAGVSQSPSNKVTEKGKDVELRCDPISGHTALYWYRQSLGQGLEFLIYFQGNSAPDKSGLPSDRFSAERTGGSVSTLTIQRTQQEDSAVYLCASSLNYRNTEAFFGQGTRLTVV.

The chain recombines TRBV25-1 with TRBJ1-1; 11 bases are a match to TRBD1. Looked up from germline, CDR1 is MGHDK and CDR2 is SYGVNS. The CDR3 extends over 14 amino acids. J gave up 4 bases and V 5 bases, and 3 bases lay outside the gene matches. CDR3 coding DNA: TGTGCCAGCAGTTGGGGACAGGGGGTCACTGAAGCTTTCTTT. Translation: CASSWGQGVTEAFF.

The genes are TRBV28 and TRBJ2-4; 9 nucleotides align to TRBD1. The CDR3 loop spans 17 amino acids. J lost 1 base, V lost 3 bases, and 7 bases had no gene match. Looked up from germline, CDR1 is MDHEN and CDR2 is SYDVKM. CDR3 protein: CASSFSGTGSAKNIQYF. CDR3 in DNA: TGTGCCAGCAGTTTCTCCGGGACAGGGTCGGCCAAAAACATTCAGTACTTC.

The chain couples TRBV30 to TRBJ1-2; TRBD1 aligns across 8 bases. Germline values: CDR1 GTSNPN, CDR2 SVGIG (reference sequence). With 8 bases clipped from V and 5 bases from J, the junction kept 16 bases outside the gene matches. The CDR3 is 15 amino acids. The chain's CDR3 is CARGSPRQGPYGYTF. In nucleotides, the CDR3 is TGTGCCCGGGGTTCCCCGCGACAGGGGCCGTATGGCTACACCTTC.

The rearrangement links TRBV5-1 to TRBJ2-7, with D perhaps matching TRBD2 (6 bases). V was trimmed by 1 base and J by 1 base, leaving 12 bases between them. The V gene's germline CDR1 is SGHRS and CDR2 YFSETQ. The CDR3 spans 15 residues. CDR3: CASSLRTGESYEQYF. The DNA for the CDR3 is TGCGCCAGCAGCTTGAGGACGGGGGAATCCTACGAGCAGTACTTC.

The CDR3 bases are TGTGCCACCAGCAGAGAGCCTAGCGGGAGGGACCGCTACGAGCAGTACTTC. It codes for CATSREPSGRDRYEQYF. This chain uses TRBV15 with TRBJ2-7; 12 bases agree with TRBD2. The CDR3 is 17 amino acids. The V and J ends lost 0 bases and 3 bases, in that order; junction bases with no gene match: 6. Germline CDR1 and CDR2: LNHNV and YYDKDF (reference sequence).

The J gene is TRBJ1-5, the V gene TRBV27; 7 nucleotides agree with TRBD1. Losses at the gene ends were 5 bases for V and 5 bases for J; bases not matched to a gene: 6. Per germline, CDR1 MNHEY and CDR2 SMNVEV (reference sequence). The CDR3 totals 14 residues. The chain's CDR3 is CASSPRDSYQPQHF. Here the CDR3 DNA reads TGTGCCAGCAGTCCCCGGGACAGTTATCAGCCCCAGCATTTT.

CDR3 in amino acids: CAISVGDGDTEAFF. The CDR3 DNA reads as TGTGCCATCAGTGTTGGAGACGGCGACACTGAAGCTTTCTTT. This chain connects TRBV10-3 to TRBJ1-1; no clear D. The CDR3 runs 14 residues. Trimming cost V 4 bases and J 3 bases, with 12 bases left between them. Germline V CDR1 and CDR2: ENHRY, SYGVKD.

The V and J genes are TRBV28 and TRBJ1-2; D is possibly TRBD1 (5 bases). Between the trimmed V and J ends, which lost 3 bases and 2 bases, there was a span of 13 bases. Germline V gives CDR1 MDHEN, CDR2 SYDVKM. The CDR3 runs 15 residues. CDR3 sequence (DNA): TGTGCCAGCAGTTTTTCTGGCGGGACGAACTATGGCTACACCTTC. Translating it yields CASSFSGGTNYGYTF.

The rearrangement joins TRBV19 to TRBJ2-3, with 10 bases identical to TRBD2. Trimming cost V 6 bases and J 4 bases; bases outside gene matches: 4. The CDR3 spans 14 residues. Germline-derived CDR1 and CDR2 are LNHDA and SQIVND (reference sequence). CDR3 DNA: TGTGCCAGTAGCCTAGCGGGAGTTGCAGATACGCAGTATTTT. Encoded protein: CASSLAGVADTQYF.

The chain combines TRBV5-6 with TRBJ2-7; possibly TRBD2 for D (6 bases). Germline V gene sequence: CDR1 SGHDT, CDR2 YYEEEE. With 4 bases removed from V and 3 bases from J, the gap between germline ends came to 11 bases. The CDR3 contains 13 residues. The DNA of the CDR3 is TGTGCCAGCAGCCCGACGGGACTCTACGAGCAGTACTTC. It translates to CASSPTGLYEQYF.

The chain's CDR3 is CASSSSGNTEAFF. The DNA of the CDR3 is TGTGCCAGCAGCTCGAGTGGGAACACTGAAGCTTTCTTT. This chain connects TRBV7-3 to TRBJ1-1; D unclear. From germline, CDR1 is SGHTA and CDR2 FQGTGA. The CDR3 loop spans 13 amino acids. V shed 4 bases and J shed 1 base, with 7 bases lying between them.

The chain carries TRBV10-1 and TRBJ2-1, with 8 bases aligning to TRBD2. After removal of 0 bases from V and 9 bases from J, the junction contained 7 bases not matched to a gene. The CDR3 consists of 15 residues. Germline CDR1 WNHNN, CDR2 SYGVQD (reference sequence). CDR3 DNA: TGCGCCAGCAGTGAGTCTGGCGGGAGGATTGTTGAGCAGTTCTTC. It yields the protein CASSESGGRIVEQFF.

V and J are TRBV9 and TRBJ2-2; D is unclear. CDR3 length: 14 residues. Trimming cost V 0 bases and J 5 bases, with 8 bases left between them. Germline CDR1 reads SGDLS; CDR2 reads YYNGEE. For the CDR3, the DNA is TGTGCCAGCAGCGTAGCTTTCCGGACCGGGGAGCTGTTTTTT. This translates into CASSVAFRTGELFF.

The V and J genes are TRBV2 and TRBJ2-7, with TRBD2 matching 10 bases. Germline CDR1 is SNHLY and CDR2 is FYNNEI. V was pared by 6 bases and J by 2 bases, with 13 bases of the junction left unmatched. This CDR3 has 17 residues. The CDR3 protein is CASSHFPLAGAPYEQYF. CDR3 in DNA: TGTGCCAGCAGCCATTTCCCCCTAGCGGGAGCGCCCTACGAGCAGTACTTC.

This chain uses TRBV19 with TRBJ2-2; TRBD2 agrees at 8 bases. CDR3 length: 15 residues. Germline V gene lookup returns CDR1 LNHDA and CDR2 SQIVND (reference sequence). The V segment lost 6 bases and the J segment 0 bases; nucleotides outside the gene matches: 3. CDR3 residues: CASRHSGTNTGELFF. Here the CDR3 DNA reads TGTGCCAGTAGGCATAGCGGGACGAACACCGGGGAGCTGTTTTTT.

The chain uses TRBV28 and TRBJ1-5; possible D gene TRBD1, 5 bases. The V gene's germline CDR1 is MDHEN and CDR2 SYDVKM. The CDR3 contains 14 residues. The V end was cut by 1 base, the J end by 7 bases, with 11 bases between. CDR3: CASSLSGVLQPQHF. CDR3 coding DNA: TGTGCCAGCAGTTTATCGGGGGTTTTGCAGCCCCAGCATTTT. The variable domain in full, with the rest retrieved from reference TRBV28 and TRBJ1-5, is DVKVTQSSRYLVKRTGEKVFLECVQDMDHENMFWYRQDPGLGLRLIYFSYDVKMKEKGDIPEGYSVSREKKERFSLILESASTNQTSMYLCASSLSGVLQPQHFGDGTRLSIL.

J is TRBJ2-7 and V is TRBV25-1, with 9 bases identical to TRBD1. Germline CDR1 MGHDK, CDR2 SYGVNS. The trim removed 4 bases at V and 4 bases at J, leaving 8 bases unmatched. The CDR3 covers 15 residues. CDR3 sequence: CASSGETGTGYEQYF. The CDR3 region has the DNA TGTGCCAGCAGTGGCGAAACCGGGACAGGGTACGAGCAGTACTTC.